Listed below are T cell receptor beta chains from one sample, sequenced in a study of blood T cell repertoires in COVID-19. TCRdb keeps only in-frame clones here, not all; method: immunoSEQ multiplex PCR. The data contain 90,000 or so clones, roughly 83% of them singletons. The specimen sequenced was peripheral blood. The receptors derive from a human donor in a cohort sampled during active COVID-19. The conserved cysteine and the conserved F or W are not part of the CDR3 here. A D gene is named only where the DNA matches it firmly. Part of the rows lack a size; the others show once, few, many or a class for expanded clones.

V	J	D	size	CDR3
TRBV5-5	TRBJ1-2	NA	NA	ASSLSGRGANYGYT
TRBV18	TRBJ2-5	TRBD1	NA	ASSQTGAETQY
TRBV4-3	TRBJ1-4	NA	NA	ASSQDWGATNEKLF
TRBV28	TRBJ2-7	TRBD1	NA	ASSPSDRVHHEQY
TRBV19	TRBJ2-7	NA	NA	ASSPTGVYYEQY
TRBV4-3	TRBJ2-7	TRBD1	NA	ASSQSPGQYYEQY
TRBV6-5	TRBJ2-3	TRBD2	NA	ASSWGGDTQY
TRBV6-5	TRBJ2-7	NA	NA	ASSPTGGGYEQY
TRBV2	TRBJ2-1	NA	NA	ASQRASYNEQF
TRBV5-1	TRBJ1-3	NA	few	ASSLDRYSGNTIY
TRBV6-1	TRBJ2-6	NA	NA	ASSERRLGSGANVLT
TRBV18	TRBJ2-7	TRBD2	NA	ASSLGTSGFREQY
TRBV5-1	TRBJ2-1	NA	NA	ASSLEAGTGDEQF
TRBV18	TRBJ2-1	NA	NA	ASSPPPRNEQF
TRBV4-1	TRBJ2-4	NA	NA	ASSSKSPETELAKNIQY
TRBV5-6	TRBJ2-7	TRBD2	NA	ASSLGSGNEQY
TRBV11-2	TRBJ2-7	NA	many	ASSLVEVSYEQY
TRBV7-3	TRBJ2-2	NA	NA	ASSAVPGGSGELF
TRBV27	TRBJ1-5	NA	NA	ASSPSDSYSNQPQH
TRBV11-3	TRBJ2-1	NA	NA	ASSLRVDNEQF
TRBV5-1	TRBJ1-1	NA	NA	ASSSRPGGNTEAF
TRBV3-1/TRBV3-2	TRBJ1-5	NA	NA	ASSQGQLGNQPQH
TRBV18	TRBJ1-2	NA	NA	ASSAQTGISVYYGYT
TRBV25-1	TRBJ2-5	NA	NA	ASSLTVSRQTQY
TRBV5-1	TRBJ2-3	NA	NA	ASSSSLGTSTDTQY
TRBV5-4	TRBJ2-7	TRBD2	few	ASSLPAGGEQY
TRBV5-1	TRBJ1-2	NA	NA	ASSTTPTGAGYGYT